One and the same sample provided the 27 T cell receptor beta chains below, sequenced in a study of monozygotic twins with inflammatory bowel disease. TCRdb processed the 5' RACE reads again and assigns one entry to each CDR3 protein, with no DNA. Across around 400,000 distinct CDR3 sequences, the top ten clones capture under 3% of the sample. The sequenced sample consisted of blood. These receptors were collected from a human donor with ulcerative colitis or Crohn's disease, or a healthy co-twin of an affected twin (not recorded which).

CDR3 in amino acids: CASSLVLAADTQYF. The rearrangement links TRBV7-9 to TRBJ2-3. The CDR3 loop spans 14 amino acids. The germline V gene has CDR1 SEHNR and CDR2 FQNEAQ (reference sequence).

The chain uses TRBV28 and TRBJ2-7; TCRdb reports TRBD1, a call that lacks DNA to check it against. Germline CDR1 and CDR2: MDHEN and SYDVKM. CDR3 length: 15 residues. The CDR3 spells CASSSPGQGNEEQYF.

The chain uses TRBV5-1 and TRBJ2-7; the D call of TRBD1 rests on TCRdb alone, since no DNA is present to check it. CDR3 length: 15 amino acids. The germline V gene encodes CDR1 SGHRS and CDR2 YFSETQ. CDR3 protein: CASSDRDRGSYEQYF.

The chain links TRBV20-1 to TRBJ1-5; TCRdb's D call, TRBD1, is unchecked because there is no DNA. There are 15 residues in the CDR3. The germline CDR1 and CDR2 sequences are DFQATT and SNEGSKA (reference sequence). Here the CDR3 reads CSAPLGGTVNQPQHF.

The chain recombines TRBV29-1 with TRBJ1-1. This CDR3 is 12 amino acids long. Germline values: CDR1 SQVTM, CDR2 ANQGSEA. CDR3 in amino acids: CSVERAVTEAFF.

The chain couples TRBV5-1 to TRBJ2-2. This CDR3 comprises 16 residues. Per the germline V gene, CDR1 is SGHRS and CDR2 is YFSETQ. The CDR3 loop is CASSFSLSTNTGELFF.

The chain employs TRBV24-1 and TRBJ2-3; TCRdb lists TRBD2, though no DNA is available to test this call. CDR3 length: 15 amino acids. In germline, CDR1 is KGHDR, CDR2 SFDVKD. CDR3 residues: CATSLSGKGTDTQYF.

This chain joins TRBV7-9 and TRBJ2-4; without DNA, the TCRdb call of TRBD1 cannot be checked. The germline gives CDR1 SEHNR, CDR2 FQNEAQ (reference sequence). There are 17 residues in the CDR3. The CDR3 is CASSTRRAGGTKNIQYF.

This sequence joins TRBV5-1 and TRBJ1-6; the TRBD1 assignment by TCRdb is unverifiable without DNA. Per germline, CDR1 SGHRS and CDR2 YFSETQ. The CDR3 has 16 residues. The CDR3: CASSLSSPGGNSPLHF. The full variable domain, completed using reference TRBV5-1 and TRBJ1-6, is KAGVTQTPRYLIKTRGQQVTLSCSPISGHRSVSWYQQTPGQGLQFLFEYFSETQRNKGNFPGRFSGRQFSNSRSEMNVSTLELGDSALYLCASSLSSPGGNSPLHFGNGTRLTVT.

The chain employs TRBV18 and TRBJ1-1; TCRdb outputs TRBD1, but without DNA this stays unchecked. The CDR3 has 16 amino acids. In germline, CDR1 is KGHSH, CDR2 LQKENI. CDR3 region: CASSPGPSGQNTEAFF.

This rearrangement joins TRBV6-5 to TRBJ2-7. The CDR3 is made up of 16 amino acids. In germline, CDR1 is MNHEY, CDR2 SVGAGI. CDR3 protein: CASSYRVAGSSYEQYF.

The chain has TRBV20-1 and TRBJ1-1; checking the TCRdb D call of TRBD1 is not possible without DNA. In germline, CDR1 is DFQATT, CDR2 SNEGSKA (reference sequence). CDR3 length: 14 amino acids. The CDR3: CSARSRDRVTEAFF.

The rearrangement uses TRBV20-1 and TRBJ1-1; TCRdb's D call of TRBD1 is untestable without DNA. Germline V gene lookup returns CDR1 DFQATT and CDR2 SNEGSKA (reference sequence). This CDR3 is built from 13 residues. Here the CDR3 reads CSARKGMDTEAFF.

J is TRBJ1-3 and V is TRBV5-4. The CDR3 has 14 amino acids. CDR1 is SGHNT, CDR2 YYREEE, per germline (reference sequence). The CDR3 here is CASSLVGGGNTIYF.

J is TRBJ2-5 and V is TRBV11-2. The CDR3 is 12 amino acids. Germline CDR1 reads SGHAT; CDR2 reads FQNNGV. CDR3 loop: CASSWNRETQYF.

The genes are TRBV6-5 and TRBJ2-3; TCRdb's D gene call, TRBD2, goes unchecked for lack of DNA. Germline V CDR1 and CDR2: MNHEY, SVGAGI. CDR3 length: 17 residues. The chain's CDR3 is CASSYGAGPLNTDTQYF.

The genes are TRBV10-3 and TRBJ2-1; the TCRdb call, TRBD2, lacks DNA for checking. The CDR3 covers 16 residues. The germline gives CDR1 ENHRY, CDR2 SYGVKD. CDR3 in amino acids: CAIRDPLREAYNEQFF.

This chain uses TRBV29-1 with TRBJ1-5; the D gene TCRdb calls, TRBD1, cannot be checked with no DNA. This CDR3 comprises 13 residues. Germline V CDR1 and CDR2: SQVTM, ANQGSEA. This CDR3 is CSVLQGYNQPQHF.

The chain employs TRBV5-1 and TRBJ1-6; as DNA is missing, the TRBD1 call by TCRdb cannot be tested. CDR3 length: 15 residues. Germline assignment: CDR1 SGHRS and CDR2 YFSETQ. CDR3 residues: CASSSAQGMNSPLHF.

The chain is built from TRBV5-1 and TRBJ2-3; TCRdb's assignment of TRBD1 cannot be checked, as there is no DNA. Germline V gene data show CDR1 as SGHRS and CDR2 as YFSETQ. The CDR3 covers 15 residues. CDR3: CASSGQGGFGDTQYF.

The chain joins TRBV20-1 to TRBJ2-1; TCRdb gives TRBD2 as the D gene, but with no DNA this cannot be confirmed. From germline, CDR1 is DFQATT and CDR2 SNEGSKA (reference sequence). The CDR3 covers 13 residues. The CDR3 reads CSARLAGDNEQFF.

This rearrangement joins TRBV11-2 to TRBJ2-1; TCRdb reports TRBD1, a call that lacks DNA to check it against. From germline, CDR1 is SGHAT and CDR2 FQNNGV. CDR3 size: 11 residues. CDR3 amino acids: CASSFGTWQFF.

V gene TRBV7-2 combines with J gene TRBJ2-1. Per the germline V gene, CDR1 is SGHTA and CDR2 is FQGNSA. The CDR3 loop spans 15 amino acids. CDR3 region: CASSPGPNSYNEQFF. Together with reference TRBV7-2 and TRBJ2-1, the CDR3 gives the full variable domain: GAGVSQSPSNKVTEKGKDVELRCDPISGHTALYWYRQSLGQGLEFLIYFQGNSAPDKSGLPSDRFSAERTGGSVSTLTIQRTQQEDSAVYLCASSPGPNSYNEQFFGPGTRLTVL.

The chain employs TRBV20-1 and TRBJ2-1. The length of the CDR3 is 12 residues. CDR1 and CDR2 from the germline V gene are DFQATT and SNEGSKA (reference sequence). The CDR3 loop is CSAAFQSDEQFF.

This sequence joins TRBV27 and TRBJ1-2; TCRdb designates TRBD1, a call that cannot be tested without DNA. The germline CDR1 and CDR2 sequences are MNHEY and SMNVEV (reference sequence). This CDR3 has 16 residues. CDR3 region: CASSLAVTGVVNGYTF.

The chain employs TRBV4-1 and TRBJ2-7; TCRdb gives TRBD2 as the D gene, but with no DNA this cannot be confirmed. This CDR3 is built from 14 residues. Per the germline V gene, CDR1 is MGHRA and CDR2 is YSYEKL. This CDR3 reads CASSFTPLVDEQYF.

V usage is TRBV7-7 and J usage is TRBJ2-3; with no DNA, the TCRdb D assignment of TRBD1 cannot be verified. Germline CDR1 reads SSHAT; CDR2 reads FNYEAQ (reference sequence). The CDR3 has 15 amino acids. CDR3 loop: CASSPSAGPTDTQYF.